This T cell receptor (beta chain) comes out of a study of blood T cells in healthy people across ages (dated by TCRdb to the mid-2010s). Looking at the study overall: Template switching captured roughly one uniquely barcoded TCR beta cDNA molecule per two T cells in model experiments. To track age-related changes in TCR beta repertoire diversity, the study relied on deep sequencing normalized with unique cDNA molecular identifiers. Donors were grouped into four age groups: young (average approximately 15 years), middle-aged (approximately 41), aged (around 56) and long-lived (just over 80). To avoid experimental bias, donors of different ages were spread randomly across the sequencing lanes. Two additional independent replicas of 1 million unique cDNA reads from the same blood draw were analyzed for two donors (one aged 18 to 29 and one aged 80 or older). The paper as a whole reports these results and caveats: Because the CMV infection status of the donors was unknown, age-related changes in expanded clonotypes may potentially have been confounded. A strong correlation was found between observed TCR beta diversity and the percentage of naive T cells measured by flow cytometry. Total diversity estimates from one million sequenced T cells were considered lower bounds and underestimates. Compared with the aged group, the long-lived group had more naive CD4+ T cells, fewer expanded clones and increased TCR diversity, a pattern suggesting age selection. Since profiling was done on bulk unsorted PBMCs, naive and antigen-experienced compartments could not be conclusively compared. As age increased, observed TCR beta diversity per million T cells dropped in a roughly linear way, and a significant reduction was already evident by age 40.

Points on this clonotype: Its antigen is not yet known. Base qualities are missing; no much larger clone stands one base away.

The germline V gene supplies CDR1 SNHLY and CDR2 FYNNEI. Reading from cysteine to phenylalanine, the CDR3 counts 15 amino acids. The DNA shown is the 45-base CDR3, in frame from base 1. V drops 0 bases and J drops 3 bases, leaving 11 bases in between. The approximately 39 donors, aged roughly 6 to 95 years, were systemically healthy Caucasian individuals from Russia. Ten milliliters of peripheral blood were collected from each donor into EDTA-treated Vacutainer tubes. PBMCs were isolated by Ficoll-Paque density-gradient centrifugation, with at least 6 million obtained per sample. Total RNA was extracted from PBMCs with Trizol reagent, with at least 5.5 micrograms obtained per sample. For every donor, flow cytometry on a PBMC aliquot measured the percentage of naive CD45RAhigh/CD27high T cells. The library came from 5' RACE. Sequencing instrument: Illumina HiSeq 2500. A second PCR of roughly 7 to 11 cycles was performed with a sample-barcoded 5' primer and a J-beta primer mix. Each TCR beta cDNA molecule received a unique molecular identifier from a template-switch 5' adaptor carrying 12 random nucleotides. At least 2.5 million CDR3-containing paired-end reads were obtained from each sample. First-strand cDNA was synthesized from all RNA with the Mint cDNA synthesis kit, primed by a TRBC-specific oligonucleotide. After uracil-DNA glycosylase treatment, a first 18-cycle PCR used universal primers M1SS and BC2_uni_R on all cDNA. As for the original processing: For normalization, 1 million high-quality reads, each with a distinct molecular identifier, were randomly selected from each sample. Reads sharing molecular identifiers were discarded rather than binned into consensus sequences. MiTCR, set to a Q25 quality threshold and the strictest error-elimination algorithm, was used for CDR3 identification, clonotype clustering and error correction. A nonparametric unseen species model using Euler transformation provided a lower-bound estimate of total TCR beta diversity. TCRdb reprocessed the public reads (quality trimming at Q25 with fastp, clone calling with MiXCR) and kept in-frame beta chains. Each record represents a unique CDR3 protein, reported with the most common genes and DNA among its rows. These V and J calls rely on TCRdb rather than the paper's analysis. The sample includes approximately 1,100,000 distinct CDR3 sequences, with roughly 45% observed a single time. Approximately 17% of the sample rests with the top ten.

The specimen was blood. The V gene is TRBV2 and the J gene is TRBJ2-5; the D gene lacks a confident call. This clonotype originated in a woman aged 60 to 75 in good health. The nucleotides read TGTGCCAGCAGTGAAGCGGCGGCTAAAAAAGAGACCCAGTACTTC. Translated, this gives CASSEAAAKKETQYF.